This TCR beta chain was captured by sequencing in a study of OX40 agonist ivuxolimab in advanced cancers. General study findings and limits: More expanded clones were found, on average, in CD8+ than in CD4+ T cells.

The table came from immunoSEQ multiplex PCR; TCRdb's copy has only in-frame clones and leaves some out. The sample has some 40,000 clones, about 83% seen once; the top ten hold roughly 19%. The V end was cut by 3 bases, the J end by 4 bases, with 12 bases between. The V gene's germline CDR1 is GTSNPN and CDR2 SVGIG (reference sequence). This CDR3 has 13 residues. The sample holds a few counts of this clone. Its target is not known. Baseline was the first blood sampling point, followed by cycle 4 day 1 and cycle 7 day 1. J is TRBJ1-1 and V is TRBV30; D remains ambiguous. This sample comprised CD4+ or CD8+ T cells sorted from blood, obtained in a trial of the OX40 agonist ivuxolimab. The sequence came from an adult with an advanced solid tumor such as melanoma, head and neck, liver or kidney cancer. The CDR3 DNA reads TGTGCCTGGAGCCACGTTCGGGGCACTGAAGCTTTCTTT. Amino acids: CAWSHVRGTEAFF.